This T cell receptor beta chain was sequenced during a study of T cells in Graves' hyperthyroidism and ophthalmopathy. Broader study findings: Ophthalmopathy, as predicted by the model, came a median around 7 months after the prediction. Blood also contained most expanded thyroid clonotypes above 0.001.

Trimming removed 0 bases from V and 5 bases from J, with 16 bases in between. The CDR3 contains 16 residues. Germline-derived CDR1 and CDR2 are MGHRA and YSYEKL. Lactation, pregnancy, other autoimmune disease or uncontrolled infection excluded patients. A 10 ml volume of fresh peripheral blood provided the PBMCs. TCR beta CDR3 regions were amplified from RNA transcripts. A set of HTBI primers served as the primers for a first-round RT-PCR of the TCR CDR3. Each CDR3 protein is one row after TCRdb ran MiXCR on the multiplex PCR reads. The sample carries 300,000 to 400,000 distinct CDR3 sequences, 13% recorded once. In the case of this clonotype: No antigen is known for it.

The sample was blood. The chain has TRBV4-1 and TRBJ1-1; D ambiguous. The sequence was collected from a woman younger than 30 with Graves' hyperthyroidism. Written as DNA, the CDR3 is TGCGCCAGCAGCCAAGATCTCTCCTCGACCGGGACTGAAGCTTTCTTT. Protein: CASSQDLSSTGTEAFF.